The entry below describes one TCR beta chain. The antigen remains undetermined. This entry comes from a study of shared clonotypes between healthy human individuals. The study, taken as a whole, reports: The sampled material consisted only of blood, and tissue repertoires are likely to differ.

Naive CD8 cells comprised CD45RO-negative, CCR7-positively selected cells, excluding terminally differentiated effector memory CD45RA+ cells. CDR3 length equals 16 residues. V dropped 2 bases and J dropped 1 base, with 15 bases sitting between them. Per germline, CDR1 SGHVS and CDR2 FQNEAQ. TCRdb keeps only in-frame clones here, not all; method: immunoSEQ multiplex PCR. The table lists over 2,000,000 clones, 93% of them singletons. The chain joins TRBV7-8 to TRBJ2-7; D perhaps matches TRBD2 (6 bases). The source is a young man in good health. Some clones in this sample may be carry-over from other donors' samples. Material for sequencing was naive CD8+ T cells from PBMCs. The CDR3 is CASSLFGGRGSYEQYF. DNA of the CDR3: TGTGCCAGCAGCTTATTCGGGGGTAGGGGATCCTACGAGCAGTACTTC.